This T cell receptor delta chain came from a study of gamma-delta T cells after stem cell transplantation. CDR3 size: 17 residues. CDR1 and CDR2 from the germline V gene are GEAIGNYY and EKD. The germline V and J ends were trimmed by 5 bases and 0 bases, with 21 bases remaining between them. TCRdb applied CATT to the RT-PCR reads for clone calling. The sample lists approximately 2,400 delta-chain clones, approximately 2.5% occurring once. This chain uses TRDV2 with TRDJ1; TRDD3 is a possible D gene (5 bases). Specimen: gamma-delta T cells. This clonotype originated in a human donor. It is not recorded whose cells these are; they may come from a transplant donor. CDR3 coding DNA: TGTGCCTGTGTGGGGCTAGGCGTGGGGACCCACACCGATAAACTCATCTTT. Encoded protein: CACVGLGVGTHTDKLIF.